This passage covers 9 T cell receptor beta chains from one sample sequenced in a study of OX40 agonist ivuxolimab in advanced cancers. Libraries were made using the immunoSEQ multiplex PCR assay. In TCRdb, the immuneACCESS table is reduced to in-frame sequences with V and J assigned. These tables do not hold every clone; where another copy was compared, an unresolved V gene accounts for under half, and the others remain unexplained. The sample table lists more than 70,000 clones, about 90% of them with a count of one. The ten biggest clones cover 1.6% of the sample. Here the sequenced sample was CD4+ or CD8+ T cells sorted from blood, taken in a trial of the OX40 agonist ivuxolimab. All receptors come from an adult with an advanced solid tumor such as melanoma, head and neck, liver or kidney cancer.

The chain recombines TRBV10-1 with TRBJ2-5; 12 nucleotides align to TRBD2. This CDR3 region has 16 residues. CDR1 and CDR2 (germline): WNHNN, SYGVQD (reference sequence). J gave up 2 bases and V 0 bases, and 1 base lay outside the gene matches. In nucleotides, the CDR3 is TGCGCCAGCAGTGAGTCCCTAGCGGGAGGGCAAGAGACCCAGTACTTC. Translated, it gives CASSESLAGGQETQYF.

The V gene is TRBV9, the J gene TRBJ1-1; unclear D gene. The germline V and J ends were trimmed by 3 bases and 0 bases, with 9 bases remaining between them. There are 14 residues in the CDR3. Looked up from germline, CDR1 is SGDLS and CDR2 is YYNGEE. In DNA, the CDR3 is TGTGCCAGCAGCGCCGGGATGATGAACACTGAAGCTTTCTTT. As protein: CASSAGMMNTEAFF.

This chain connects TRBV7-2 to TRBJ2-3; D is unresolved. Germline CDR1 SGHTA, CDR2 FQGNSA. V gave up 1 base and J gave up 4 bases, with 9 bases separating them. The CDR3 contains 14 residues. CDR3: CASSLGLGSDTQYF. Here the CDR3 DNA reads TGTGCCAGCAGCTTAGGCCTAGGCTCAGATACGCAGTATTTT.

The genes are TRBV5-1 and TRBJ1-5; TRBD1 matches 8 bases. Germline trimming cut 3 bases from V and 5 bases from J; bases unmatched to any gene: 7. CDR1 SGHRS and CDR2 YFSETQ come from the germline V gene. The CDR3 is 15 residues long. The CDR3: CASSSQGGVDQPQHF. In DNA, the CDR3 is TGCGCCAGCAGCTCACAGGGGGGAGTGGATCAGCCCCAGCATTTT.

CDR3 sequence: CASTGTEKNIQYF. CDR3 DNA: TGTGCCAGTACCGGGACAGAGAAAAACATTCAGTACTTC. The rearrangement uses TRBV19 and TRBJ2-4; 7 positions agree with TRBD1. The CDR3 has 13 residues. V lost 7 bases, J lost 4 bases, and 4 bases stayed unmatched. Germline V gene sequence: CDR1 LNHDA, CDR2 SQIVND (reference sequence). The full variable domain, its missing parts supplied by reference TRBV19 and TRBJ2-4, is DGGITQSPKYLFRKEGQNVTLSCEQNLNHDAMYWYRQDPGQGLRLIYYSQIVNDFQKGDIAEGYSVSREKKESFPLTVTSAQKNPTAFYLCASTGTEKNIQYFGAGTRLSVL.

The genes are TRBV28 and TRBJ2-2, with a possible D match to TRBD2 (6 bases). Germline V gene sequence: CDR1 MDHEN, CDR2 SYDVKM. This CDR3 comprises 16 residues. Deletions cut 1 base from V and 0 bases from J, with 9 bases between. The CDR3 region has the DNA TGTGCCAGCAGTTTATTCGGGGGACCGAACACCGGGGAGCTGTTTTTT. Translated, it gives CASSLFGGPNTGELFF.

The chain employs TRBV28 and TRBJ1-4; TRBD1 might be the D (5 bases). Looked up from germline, CDR1 is MDHEN and CDR2 is SYDVKM. This CDR3 has 17 residues. Trimming took off 4 bases at V and 8 bases at J, with 23 bases between the two ends. This CDR3 is CASSSLPGGKWGEKLFF. The CDR3 DNA reads as TGTGCCAGCAGTTCCCTCCCCGGGGGGAAATGGGGAGAAAAACTGTTTTTT.

The V and J genes are TRBV5-1 and TRBJ1-3; D not resolved. V shed 4 bases and J shed 0 bases, with 11 bases lying between them. Germline CDR1 and CDR2: SGHRS and YFSETQ. The CDR3 sequence is 15 residues long. The CDR3 DNA is TGCGCCAGCAGCGCCGACCAGAGCTCTGGAAACACCATATATTTT. Protein: CASSADQSSGNTIYF.

Here the CDR3 reads CASRTGVRGYGYTF. In DNA form, the CDR3 reads TGTGCCAGCAGGACAGGGGTCCGGGGATATGGCTACACCTTC. The gene calls are TRBV28 and TRBJ1-2; 8 positions agree with TRBD1. The V gene end was trimmed by 6 bases and the J gene end by 5 bases; junction bases not matched to a gene: 8. CDR1 and CDR2 from the germline V gene are MDHEN and SYDVKM. The CDR3 is made up of 14 amino acids.